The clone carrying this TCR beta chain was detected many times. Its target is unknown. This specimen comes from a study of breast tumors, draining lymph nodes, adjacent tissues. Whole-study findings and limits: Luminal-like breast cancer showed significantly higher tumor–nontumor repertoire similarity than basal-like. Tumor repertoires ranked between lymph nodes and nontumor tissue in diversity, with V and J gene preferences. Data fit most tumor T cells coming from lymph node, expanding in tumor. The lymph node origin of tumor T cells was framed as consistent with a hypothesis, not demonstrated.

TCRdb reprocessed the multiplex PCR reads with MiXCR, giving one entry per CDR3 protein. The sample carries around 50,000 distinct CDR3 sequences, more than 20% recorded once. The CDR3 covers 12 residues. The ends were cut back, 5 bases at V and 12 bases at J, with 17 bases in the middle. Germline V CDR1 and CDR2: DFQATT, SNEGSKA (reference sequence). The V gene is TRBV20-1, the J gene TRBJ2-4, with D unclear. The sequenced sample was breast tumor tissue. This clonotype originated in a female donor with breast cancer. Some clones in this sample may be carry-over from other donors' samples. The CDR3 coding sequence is TGCAGTGCTCTAGGGTCCTGGGGTTGTCAGTACTTC. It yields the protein CSALGSWGCQYF.